The clone carrying this T cell receptor beta chain appeared many times. Antigen specificity is unknown. This specimen comes from a study of CD8 T cells in ankylosing spondylitis. Study results and limitations: There was reportedly significant enrichment of clones that were disease-linked in matched ankylosing spondylitis synovial fluid. A subset of motif variants has previously been described in the synovial fluid and blood of reactive arthritis.

TCRdb used MiXCR to reprocess the 5' RACE reads, holding one entry per CDR3 protein. Of 300,000 to 350,000 distinct CDR3 sequences in the sample, around 10% were seen once. The CDR3 runs to 16 residues. Trimming cost V 4 bases and J 5 bases; bases outside gene matches: 14. Germline V lookup: CDR1 SGHRS, CDR2 YFSETQ. The chain employs TRBV5-1 and TRBJ1-1; 7 positions match TRBD1. The sequenced material came from blood, either unsorted or a sorted T cell fraction (not recorded which). The TCR sequence derives from a female donor with ankylosing spondylitis or in good health (not recorded which). The CDR3 DNA reads as TGCGCCAGCAGCCTTACTAGGGGAACAGGGGAGACTGAAGCTTTCTTT. This sequence encodes CASSLTRGTGETEAFF.